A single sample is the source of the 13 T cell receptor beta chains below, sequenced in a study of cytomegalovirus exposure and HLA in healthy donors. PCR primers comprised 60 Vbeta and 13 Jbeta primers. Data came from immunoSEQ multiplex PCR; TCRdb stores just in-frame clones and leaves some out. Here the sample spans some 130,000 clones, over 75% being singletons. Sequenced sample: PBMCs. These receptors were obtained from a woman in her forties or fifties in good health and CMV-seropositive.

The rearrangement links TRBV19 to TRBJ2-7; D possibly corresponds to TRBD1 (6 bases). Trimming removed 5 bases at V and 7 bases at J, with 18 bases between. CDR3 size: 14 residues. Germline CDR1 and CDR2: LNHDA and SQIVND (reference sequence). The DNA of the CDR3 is TGTGCCAGTAGTTTACAGGGAGCGTCGGGAGAGCAGTACTTC. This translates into CASSLQGASGEQYF.

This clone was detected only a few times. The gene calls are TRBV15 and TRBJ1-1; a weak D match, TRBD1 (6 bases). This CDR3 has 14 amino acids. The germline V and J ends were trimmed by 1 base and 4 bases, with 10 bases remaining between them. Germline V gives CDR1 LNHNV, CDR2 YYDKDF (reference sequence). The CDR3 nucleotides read TGTGCCACCAGCAGAGGGACAGCTGCCACTGAAGCTTTCTTT. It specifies CATSRGTAATEAFF.

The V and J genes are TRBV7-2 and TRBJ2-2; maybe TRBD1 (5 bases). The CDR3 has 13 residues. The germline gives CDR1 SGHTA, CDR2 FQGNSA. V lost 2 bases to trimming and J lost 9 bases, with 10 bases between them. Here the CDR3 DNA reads TGTGCCAGCAGCTTAAGCAGGGAACGGGAGCTGTTTTTT. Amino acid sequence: CASSLSRERELFF.

The CDR3 region is CASRLLYNSPLHF. As DNA, the CDR3 is TGTGCCAGCAGATTATTATATAATTCACCCCTCCACTTT. V usage is TRBV6-1 and J usage is TRBJ1-6; no clear D. V was trimmed by 6 bases and J by 4 bases, leaving 7 bases between them. Germline V lookup: CDR1 MNHNS, CDR2 SASEGT. The CDR3 runs 13 residues.

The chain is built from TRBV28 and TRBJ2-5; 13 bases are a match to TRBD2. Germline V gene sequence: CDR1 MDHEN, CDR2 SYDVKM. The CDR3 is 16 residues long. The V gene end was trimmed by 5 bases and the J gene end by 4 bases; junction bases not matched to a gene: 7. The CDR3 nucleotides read TGTGCCAGCAGTGGGCGGACTAGCGGGGGCCTAGAGACCCAGTACTTC. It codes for CASSGRTSGGLETQYF.

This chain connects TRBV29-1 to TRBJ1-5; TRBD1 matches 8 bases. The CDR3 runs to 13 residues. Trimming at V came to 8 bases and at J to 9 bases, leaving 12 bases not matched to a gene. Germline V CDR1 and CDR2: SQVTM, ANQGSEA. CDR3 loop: CSCGTGDAGPQHF. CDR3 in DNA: TGCAGCTGTGGGACAGGCGACGCAGGGCCCCAGCATTTT. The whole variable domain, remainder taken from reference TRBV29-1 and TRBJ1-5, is SAVISQKPSRDICQRGTSLTIQCQVDSQVTMMFWYRQQPGQSLTLIATANQGSEATYESGFVIDKFPISRPNLTFSTLTVSNMSPEDSSIYLCSCGTGDAGPQHFGDGTRLSIL.

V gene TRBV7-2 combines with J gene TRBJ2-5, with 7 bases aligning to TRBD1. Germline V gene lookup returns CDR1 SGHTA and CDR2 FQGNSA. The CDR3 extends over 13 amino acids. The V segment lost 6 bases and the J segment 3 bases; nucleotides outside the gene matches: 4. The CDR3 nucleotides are TGTGCCAGCAGTTTTGACAGGGAAGAGACCCAGTACTTC. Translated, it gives CASSFDREETQYF.

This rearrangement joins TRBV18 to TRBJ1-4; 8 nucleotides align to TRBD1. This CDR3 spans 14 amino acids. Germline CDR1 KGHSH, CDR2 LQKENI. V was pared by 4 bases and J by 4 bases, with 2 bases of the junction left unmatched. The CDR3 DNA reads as TGTGCCAGCTCACGCGGACAGGGTAATGAAAAACTGTTTTTT. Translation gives CASSRGQGNEKLFF. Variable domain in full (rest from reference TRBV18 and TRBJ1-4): NAGVMQNPRHLVRRRGQEARLRCSPMKGHSHVYWYRQLPEEGLKFMVYLQKENIIDESGMPKERFSAEFPKEGPSILRIQQVVRGDSAAYFCASSRGQGNEKLFFGSGTQLSVL.

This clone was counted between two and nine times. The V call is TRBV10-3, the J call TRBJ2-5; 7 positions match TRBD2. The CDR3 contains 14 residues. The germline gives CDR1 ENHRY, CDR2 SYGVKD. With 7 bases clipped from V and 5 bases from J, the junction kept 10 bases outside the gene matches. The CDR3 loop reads CAIKMGGAGETQYF. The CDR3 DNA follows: TGTGCCATCAAGATGGGAGGGGCAGGCGAGACCCAGTACTTC.

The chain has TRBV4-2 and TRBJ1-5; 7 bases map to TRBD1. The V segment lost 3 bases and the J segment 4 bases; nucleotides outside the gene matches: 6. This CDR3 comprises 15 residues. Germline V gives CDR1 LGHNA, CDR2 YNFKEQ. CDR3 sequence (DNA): TGTGCCAGCAGCCAGGAGACAGGGTATAATCAGCCCCAGCATTTT. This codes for CASSQETGYNQPQHF.

Here the CDR3 reads CASRDRGTDYGYTF. The CDR3 DNA follows: TGTGCCAGCAGGGACAGGGGGACGGACTATGGCTACACCTTC. The chain combines TRBV6-5 with TRBJ1-2; TRBD1 aligns across 10 bases. CDR1 is MNHEY, CDR2 SVGAGI, per germline. The CDR3 length is 14 residues. J gave up 3 bases and V 6 bases, and 4 bases lay outside the gene matches.

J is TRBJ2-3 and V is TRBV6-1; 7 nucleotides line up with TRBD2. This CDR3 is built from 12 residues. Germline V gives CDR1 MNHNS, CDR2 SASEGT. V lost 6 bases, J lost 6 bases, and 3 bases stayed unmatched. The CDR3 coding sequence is TGTGCCAGCAGAGTTAGCGGGGATACGCAGTATTTT. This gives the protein CASRVSGDTQYF.

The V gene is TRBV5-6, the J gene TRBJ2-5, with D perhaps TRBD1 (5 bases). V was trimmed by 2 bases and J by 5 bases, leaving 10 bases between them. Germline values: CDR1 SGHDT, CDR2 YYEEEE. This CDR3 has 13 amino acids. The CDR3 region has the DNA TGTGCCAGCAGCTTAATACAGGACGAGACCCAGTACTTC. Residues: CASSLIQDETQYF. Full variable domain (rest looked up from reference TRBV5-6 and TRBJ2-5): DAGVTQSPTHLIKTRGQQVTLRCSPKSGHDTVSWYQQALGQGPQFIFQYYEEEERQRGNFPDRFSGHQFPNYSSELNVNALLLGDSALYLCASSLIQDETQYFGPGTRLLVL.